The clone carrying this T cell receptor (beta chain) occurred a few times. As yet, its antigen is unknown. The data derive from a study of identical twins. General study findings and limits: Alpha sequences out of frame and shared by twins had excess low generation probability. Twin pairs had excess sharing that was weaker in beta out-of-frame sequences.

TCRdb analysed the 5' RACE reads with MiXCR anew, one entry per CDR3 protein. The sample carries about 520,000 distinct CDR3 sequences, roughly 21% recorded once. The V and J ends lost 4 bases and 4 bases, in that order; junction bases with no gene match: 7. The V gene's germline CDR1 is DFQATT and CDR2 SNEGSKA (reference sequence). CDR3 length: 15 amino acids. The same sample was also studied in work on T cells expressing NK-cell markers. That paper notes: Several experiments added an anti-gamma-delta TCR antibody to sort only alpha-beta TCR T cells. Clones of NKG2C+ T cells that had expanded were of unclear HCMV specificity.

This TCR was recovered from a woman between 18 and 29 years old in good health. The chain carries TRBV20-1 and TRBJ2-1, with TRBD2 matching over 10 bases. The sample taken for sequencing was CD4+ T cells sorted from blood. CDR3 amino acids: CSAKPLAGAYNEQFF. Here the CDR3 DNA reads TGCAGTGCTAAGCCCCTAGCGGGGGCGTACAATGAGCAGTTCTTC.